The present T cell receptor beta chain was sequenced within a study of beta chain features in type 1 diabetes. Study summary: Over all samples combined, over 85 million sorted cells were examined. Findings of the study overall: In every one of the four CD4+ subsets, TCRB CDR3s were moderately but significantly shorter in Type 1 diabetes patients. More deletions and fewer insertions at VDJ junctions were found in patients with type 1 diabetes.

Looked up from germline, CDR1 is SGHDN and CDR2 is FVKESK. The CDR3 is 15 residues long. V dropped 3 bases and J dropped 3 bases, with 12 bases sitting between them. cDNA synthesis used the whole RNA isolate, giving expressed TCRB sequences. Some clones are missing from TCRdb's copy, which holds only in-frame ones; the method was immunoSEQ multiplex PCR. The sample includes almost 350,000 clones, about a tenth of them seen just once. This clone turned up a few times. Its antigen remains unknown. The TCR was taken from a man younger than 45 with type 1 diabetes. Sequencing used central memory CD4+ T cells from blood. The chain recombines TRBV14 with TRBJ1-3; D unresolved. The CDR3 bases are TGTGCCAGCAGCCACCAAACTTGGAGTGGAAACACCATATATTTT. Translation: CASSHQTWSGNTIYF.